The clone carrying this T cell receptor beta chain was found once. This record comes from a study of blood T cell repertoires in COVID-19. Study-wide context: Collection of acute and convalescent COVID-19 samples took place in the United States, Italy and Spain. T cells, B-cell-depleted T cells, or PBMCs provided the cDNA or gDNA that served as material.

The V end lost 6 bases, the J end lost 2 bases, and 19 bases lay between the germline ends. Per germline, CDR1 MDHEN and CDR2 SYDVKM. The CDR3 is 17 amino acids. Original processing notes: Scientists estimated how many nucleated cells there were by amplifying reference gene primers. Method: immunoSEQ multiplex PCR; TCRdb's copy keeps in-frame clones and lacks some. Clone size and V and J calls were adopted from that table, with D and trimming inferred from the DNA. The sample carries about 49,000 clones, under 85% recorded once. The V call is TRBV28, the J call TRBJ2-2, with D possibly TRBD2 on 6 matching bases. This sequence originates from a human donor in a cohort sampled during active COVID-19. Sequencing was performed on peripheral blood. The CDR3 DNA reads TGTGCCAGCAGGCTCGGTTCGGGGGACTCAAACACCGGGGAGCTGTTTTTT. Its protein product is CASRLGSGDSNTGELFF.